The 30 T cell receptor beta chains listed next were all sequenced from one sample in a study of blood T cells in healthy people across ages. Sample-barcoded 5' priming and a J-beta primer mix drove a second PCR of roughly 7 to 11 cycles. TCRdb fed the 5' RACE reads into MiXCR, producing one record per CDR3 protein. The sample consists of around 690,000 distinct CDR3 sequences, 58% of them appearing once. Material for sequencing was blood. All receptors derive from a man aged 60 to 75 in good health.

The J gene is TRBJ2-1, the V gene TRBV2; 9 bases are shared with TRBD2. This CDR3 has 15 residues. Unmatched junction bases numbered 2, after V lost 2 bases and J lost 3 bases. CDR1 and CDR2 from the germline V gene are SNHLY and FYNNEI. CDR3: CASSELSGGYNEQFF. The CDR3, as DNA: TGTGCCAGCAGTGAACTTAGCGGGGGCTACAATGAGCAGTTCTTC. Combining the CDR3 with reference TRBV2 and TRBJ2-1 gives the whole variable domain EPEVTQTPSHQVTQMGQEVILRCVPISNHLYFYWYRQILGQKVEFLVSFYNNEISEKSEIFDDQFSVERPDGSNFTLKIRSTKLEDSAMYFCASSELSGGYNEQFFGPGTRLTVL.

The chain recombines TRBV5-5 with TRBJ1-2, with 9 bases aligning to TRBD1. Germline V gene sequence: CDR1 SGHKS, CDR2 YYEKEE (reference sequence). The CDR3 consists of 18 residues. J gave up 0 bases and V 4 bases, and 13 bases lay outside the gene matches. The CDR3 spells CASSDTRTGGLANYGYTF. CDR3 bases: TGTGCCAGCAGCGATACCCGTACAGGGGGCTTAGCTAACTATGGCTACACCTTC.

This chain uses TRBV12-3 or TRBV12-4 with TRBJ1-4; the D gene is possibly TRBD1 (5 bases). The CDR3 runs to 15 residues. V dropped 3 bases and J dropped 0 bases, with 8 bases sitting between them. The CDR3 sequence is CASSFGHATNEKLFF. Here the CDR3 DNA reads TGTGCCAGCAGTTTCGGACACGCAACTAATGAAAAACTGTTTTTT.

CDR3 bases: TGTGCCAGCAGCTTATACTGGGAAGGTCAAGAGACCCAGTACTTC. It codes for CASSLYWEGQETQYF. This rearrangement joins TRBV7-2 to TRBJ2-7; D gene unclear. The J call may not be correct, given that the DNA end is closer to TRBJ2-5. The CDR3 runs to 15 residues. CDR1 SGHTA and CDR2 FQGNSA come from the germline V gene.

CDR3 nucleotide sequence: TGCGCCAGCAGTGAGCCCCGGGGCGGGGAGCTGTTTTTT. Translation gives CASSEPRGGELFF. This sequence joins TRBV10-1 and TRBJ2-2; possibly TRBD2 for D (5 bases). CDR1 and CDR2 from the germline V gene are WNHNN and SYGVQD (reference sequence). CDR3 length equals 13 residues. V was shortened by 2 bases and J by 7 bases, with 8 bases between the two germline ends.

The sample holds a few counts of this clonotype. The chain is built from TRBV29-1 and TRBJ2-1; D uncertain. This CDR3 is built from 13 residues. Trimming stripped 4 bases from V and 2 bases from J, with 9 bases between. Germline loops: CDR1 SQVTM, CDR2 ANQGSEA. The chain's CDR3 is CSVVWYTYNEQFF. Here the CDR3 DNA reads TGCAGCGTTGTGTGGTACACCTACAATGAGCAGTTCTTC.

The V and J genes are TRBV7-9 and TRBJ2-4; 7 positions match TRBD1. The V gene end was trimmed by 1 base and the J gene end by 3 bases; junction bases not matched to a gene: 6. This CDR3 region has 16 residues. Germline values: CDR1 SEHNR, CDR2 FQNEAQ (reference sequence). CDR3 sequence reads: CASSLDRGPGKNIQYF. CDR3 DNA: TGTGCCAGCAGCTTAGATAGGGGGCCTGGCAAAAACATTCAGTACTTC.

The rearrangement uses TRBV6-5 and TRBJ2-3; 8 positions match TRBD1. J was trimmed by 1 base and V by 6 bases; bases with no gene match: 6. Germline assignment: CDR1 MNHEY and CDR2 SVGAGI. This CDR3 is built from 15 residues. CDR3 amino acids: CASRAGGGGTDTQYF. The CDR3 bases are TGTGCCAGCAGGGCAGGGGGCGGGGGCACAGATACGCAGTATTTT.

This clonotype has just one count. This sequence joins TRBV7-2 and TRBJ1-2, with D possibly matching TRBD1 (5 bases). Germline assignment: CDR1 SGHTA and CDR2 FQGNSA. This CDR3 is 16 amino acids long. V was clipped by 3 bases and J by 4 bases, with 18 bases between them. The CDR3 bases are TGTGCCAGCAGCTTGCAGGGTCTAAACAGGCTCTATGGCTACACCTTC. It encodes CASSLQGLNRLYGYTF.

The chain carries TRBV29-1 and TRBJ2-3; a weak D match, TRBD1 (5 bases). Germline V gene lookup returns CDR1 SQVTM and CDR2 ANQGSEA. This CDR3 is built from 13 residues. CDR3 DNA: TGCAGTGGGGCGATCTCTAGCACAGATACGCAGTATTTT. Translation: CSGAISSTDTQYF.

V is TRBV5-1 and J is TRBJ2-1; no reliable D call. The germline CDR1 and CDR2 sequences are SGHRS and YFSETQ. There are 15 residues in the CDR3. V dropped 6 bases and J dropped 7 bases, with 20 bases sitting between them. This CDR3 reads CASMIGGSITNEQFF. In DNA, the CDR3 is TGCGCCAGCATGATCGGTGGGTCAATAACGAATGAGCAGTTCTTC.

The chain employs TRBV10-3 and TRBJ2-3; D is possibly TRBD1 (6 bases). The length of the CDR3 is 15 residues. The germline CDR1 and CDR2 sequences are ENHRY and SYGVKD. The V and J ends lost 5 bases and 0 bases respectively, with 12 bases between them. The CDR3 region has the DNA TGTGCCATCAGTACCGACAGGCCTAGCACAGATACGCAGTATTTT. It specifies CAISTDRPSTDTQYF.

The rearrangement links TRBV10-3 to TRBJ2-2; no definite D call. The CDR3 has 14 amino acids. V was clipped by 6 bases and J by 1 base, with 9 bases between them. Germline V CDR1 and CDR2: ENHRY, SYGVKD. The CDR3 here is CAIRNSQNTGELFF. The CDR3 DNA reads as TGTGCCATCAGGAATAGCCAGAACACCGGGGAGCTGTTTTTT.

V is TRBV6-6 and J is TRBJ2-7, with D perhaps assigned TRBD1 or TRBD2 (5 bases each). Germline CDR1 MNHNY, CDR2 SVGAGI (reference sequence). V was cut by 6 bases and J by 2 bases, with 17 bases left in between. The CDR3 totals 15 residues. Here the CDR3 DNA reads TGTGCCAGCAGGAGGGGTCGGGACGGACCCTACGAGCAGTACTTC. Protein sequence: CASRRGRDGPYEQYF.

The rearrangement uses TRBV7-2 and TRBJ2-5; D not resolved. The V gene's germline CDR1 is SGHTA and CDR2 FQGNSA. V gave up 8 bases and J gave up 7 bases, with 8 bases separating them. The CDR3 sequence is 10 residues long. DNA for the CDR3: TGTGCCAGCGGTTCTGGGACCCAGTACTTC. It yields the protein CASGSGTQYF.

The gene calls are TRBV7-7 and TRBJ2-5, with D unclear. The CDR3 runs 16 residues. Germline CDR1 reads SSHAT; CDR2 reads FNYEAQ (reference sequence). Between the trimmed V and J ends, which lost 3 bases and 1 base, there was a span of 15 bases. The CDR3 sequence is CASSFSSLWGQETQYF. As DNA, the CDR3 is TGTGCCAGCAGCTTCTCGTCCTTATGGGGCCAAGAGACCCAGTACTTC. Full variable domain (rest looked up from reference TRBV7-7 and TRBJ2-5): GAGVSQSPRYKVTKRGQDVTLRCDPISSHATLYWYQQALGQGPEFLTYFNYEAQPDKSGLPSDRFSAERPEGSISTLTIQRTEQRDSAMYRCASSFSSLWGQETQYFGPGTRLLVL.

The rearrangement links TRBV20-1 to TRBJ2-7, with D hard to call. This CDR3 has 14 residues. CDR1 and CDR2 (germline): DFQATT, SNEGSKA (reference sequence). V was trimmed by 0 bases and J by 1 base, leaving 10 bases between them. The CDR3 region has the DNA TGCAGTGCTAGAGACGCGGTTGGATCCTACGAGCAGTACTTC. Its protein product is CSARDAVGSYEQYF.

This clonotype was detected ten times or more. This rearrangement joins TRBV29-1 to TRBJ2-2; D is possibly TRBD2 (6 bases). Deletions cut 6 bases from V and 1 base from J, with 12 bases between. The CDR3 covers 14 residues. Looked up from germline, CDR1 is SQVTM and CDR2 is ANQGSEA. The CDR3 spells CSVDISGNTGELFF. The CDR3 nucleotides read TGCAGCGTGGATATTAGCGGGAACACCGGGGAGCTGTTTTTT.

The rearrangement joins TRBV12-3 or TRBV12-4 to TRBJ2-5; a possible D gene is TRBD1 (6 bases). The CDR3 consists of 15 residues. Trimming removed 3 bases from V and 1 base from J, with 12 bases in between. DNA of the CDR3: TGTGCCAGCAGTTTCCGACAGGCCCTCCAAGAGACCCAGTACTTC. Its protein is CASSFRQALQETQYF.

The J gene is TRBJ1-2, the V gene TRBV29-1, with D unclear. Germline CDR1 is SQVTM and CDR2 is ANQGSEA. V lost 0 bases and J 2 bases, leaving 10 bases between the germline ends. This CDR3 is built from 14 residues. The CDR3 DNA reads as TGCAGCGTTGAAGATCTTCCGGGAAACTATGGCTACACCTTC. This codes for CSVEDLPGNYGYTF.

V and J are TRBV20-1 and TRBJ2-5; tentatively, D is TRBD2 (7 bases). There are 15 residues in the CDR3. Germline CDR1 DFQATT, CDR2 SNEGSKA (reference sequence). V was pared by 5 bases and J by 1 base, with 17 bases between. The CDR3 is CSAPRVAGAQETQYF. CDR3 nucleotide sequence: TGCAGTGCTCCCCGGGTGGCGGGGGCCCAAGAGACCCAGTACTTC.

The chain joins TRBV6-1 to TRBJ2-3; 8 bases align to TRBD1. Germline V gene data show CDR1 as MNHNS and CDR2 as SASEGT. With V trimmed by 5 bases and J by 5 bases, 9 bases remained unmatched. The CDR3 is 15 residues long. The CDR3 DNA is TGTGCCAGCAGTCCTCACGGGGACAGGCGAGATACGCAGTATTTT. It is translated as CASSPHGDRRDTQYF.

The sample holds one count of this clonotype. Germline and junction disagree at one end, which may indicate a read error. The chain has TRBV29-1 and TRBJ2-3, with 9 nucleotides matching TRBD2. The CDR3 totals 13 residues. CDR1 SQVTM and CDR2 ANQGSEA come from the germline V gene. The CDR3 protein is CSGGGAPAETQYF. The CDR3 coding sequence is TGCAGCGGCGGGGGGGCCCCCGCAGAGACGCAGTATTTT.

This clonotype was detected only a few times. The CDR3 loop reads CASSQDGGLNEQYF. As DNA, the CDR3 is TGCGCCAGCAGCCAAGACGGCGGGTTAAACGAGCAGTACTTC. This chain links TRBV4-1 with TRBJ2-7; D is possibly TRBD2 (5 bases). Germline CDR1 MGHRA, CDR2 YSYEKL. Between the trimmed V and J ends, which lost 0 bases and 5 bases, there was a span of 11 bases. The length of the CDR3 is 14 residues.

This clonotype was seen a few times. The chain employs TRBV18 and TRBJ2-2; D is ambiguous. Germline V gives CDR1 KGHSH, CDR2 LQKENI. The CDR3 loop spans 14 amino acids. Deletions cut 2 bases from V and 2 bases from J, with 6 bases between. The CDR3 sequence is CASSPTENTGELFF. CDR3 sequence (DNA): TGTGCCAGCTCACCAACAGAAAACACCGGGGAGCTGTTTTTT.

The rearrangement links TRBV28 to TRBJ2-2, with D unclear. Trimming took 11 bases from V and 7 from J, leaving 14 bases between them. Germline-derived CDR1 and CDR2 are MDHEN and SYDVKM. CDR3 size: 12 residues. The CDR3 spells CASPADNGELFF. CDR3 sequence (DNA): TGTGCCTCCCCGGCAGATAACGGGGAGCTGTTTTTT.

Only a few counts were recorded for this clonotype. The gene calls are TRBV27 and TRBJ2-3; TRBD2 agrees at 8 bases. The germline CDR1 and CDR2 sequences are MNHEY and SMNVEV (reference sequence). Trimming cost V 5 bases and J 2 bases; bases outside gene matches: 12. CDR3 length equals 17 residues. CDR3 protein: CASSATPGTRNTDTQYF. CDR3 DNA: TGTGCCAGCAGTGCGACCCCCGGGACTAGAAACACAGATACGCAGTATTTT.

The chain recombines TRBV6-2 or TRBV6-3 with TRBJ1-5, with D unresolved. The CDR3 runs 12 residues. The V gene lost 5 bases and the J gene lost 7 bases, with 9 bases spanning the gap. Per germline, CDR1 MNHEY and CDR2 SVGEGT. In DNA form, the CDR3 reads TGTGCCAGCAGTCTTCACCCACAGCCCCAGCATTTT. It encodes CASSLHPQPQHF.

This clonotype showed up just a few times. The chain links TRBV5-1 to TRBJ1-1; TRBD1 aligns across 12 bases. CDR3 length equals 16 residues. Germline lookup yields CDR1 SGHRS and CDR2 YFSETQ. V trimming: 4 bases; J trimming: 3 bases; junction bases outside the gene matches: 7. CDR3 amino acids: CASSDRDRGQDTEAFF. In DNA form, the CDR3 reads TGCGCCAGCAGCGACCGGGACAGGGGGCAGGACACTGAAGCTTTCTTT.

The J gene is TRBJ2-2, the V gene TRBV19; the D is unclear. The length of the CDR3 is 15 residues. Looked up from germline, CDR1 is LNHDA and CDR2 is SQIVND (reference sequence). Between the trimmed V and J ends, which lost 0 bases and 0 bases, there was a span of 5 bases. This CDR3 is CASSIEVANTGELFF. In nucleotides, the CDR3 is TGTGCCAGTAGTATAGAGGTGGCGAACACCGGGGAGCTGTTTTTT.